This T cell receptor beta chain comes out of a study of CD8+CD57+ T cells in acquired aplastic anemia. Study as a whole: Sorted CD4+ plus CD8+ cells gave DNA averaging roughly 3 ug.

CDR3 length equals 13 residues. V shed 0 bases and J shed 7 bases, with 11 bases lying between them. In germline, CDR1 is SGDLS, CDR2 YYNGEE. Using genomic DNA as the template, TCR beta VDJ and CDR3 profiling was carried out. A single record per CDR3 protein comes from TCRdb applying MiXCR to the reads. Among 300,000 or so distinct CDR3 sequences listed, 56% were seen once. Flow cytometry had shown expanded CD8+CD57+ cells in the patients chosen for sequencing. The rearrangement links TRBV9 to TRBJ2-7; D is undetermined. This sequence was found in a human donor with aplastic anemia. The sequencing sample was made of sorted CD4+, CD8+, or CD8+CD57+ T cells (not recorded which) from PBMCs. The CDR3 is CASSVGGGGEQYF. CDR3 DNA sequence: TGTGCCAGCAGCGTAGGAGGCGGCGGAGAGCAGTACTTC.